Each of the 8 T cell receptor beta chains below was sequenced from the same sample in a study of lymphopenia after photon versus proton radiotherapy. Assay: immunoSEQ multiplex PCR; the TCRdb copy retains only in-frame clones and omits some. The sample contains 150,000 to 200,000 clones, roughly nine tenths of which appear only once. Sequencing was performed on peripheral blood, taken from a patient treated with photon-based radiotherapy. These receptors were obtained from a middle-aged man with gastric cancer.

The chain employs TRBV18 and TRBJ1-1; unclear D gene. Germline V CDR1 and CDR2: KGHSH, LQKENI. The CDR3 is made up of 16 amino acids. V dropped 0 bases and J dropped 3 bases, with 14 bases sitting between them. The CDR3 sequence: CASSPPVFRRHTEAFF. In DNA form, the CDR3 reads TGTGCCAGCTCACCACCAGTGTTCCGGCGGCACACTGAAGCTTTCTTT. The full variable domain, its missing parts supplied by reference TRBV18 and TRBJ1-1, is NAGVMQNPRHLVRRRGQEARLRCSPMKGHSHVYWYRQLPEEGLKFMVYLQKENIIDESGMPKERFSAEFPKEGPSILRIQQVVRGDSAAYFCASSPPVFRRHTEAFFGQGTRLTVV.

V and J are TRBV7-9 and TRBJ2-3, with D hard to call. Trimming stripped 5 bases from V and 0 bases from J, with 12 bases between. The CDR3 has 15 residues. Germline V CDR1 and CDR2: SEHNR, FQNEAQ (reference sequence). The CDR3 region has the DNA TGTGCCAGCAGCCTGACTGCTACTAGCACAGATACGCAGTATTTT. Encoded protein: CASSLTATSTDTQYF.

This clone was detected a few times. J is TRBJ1-5 and V is TRBV7-2, with D tentatively TRBD1 (6 bases). Trimming took 3 bases from V and 6 from J, leaving 15 bases between them. CDR1 SGHTA and CDR2 FQGNSA come from the germline V gene. This CDR3 spans 15 amino acids. CDR3 protein: CASSLSGANAQPQHF. The CDR3 DNA sequence: TGTGCCAGCAGCTTGTCGGGGGCCAACGCTCAGCCCCAGCATTTT.

This rearrangement joins TRBV28 to TRBJ2-3; tentative D call: TRBD1 (6 bases). With 2 bases removed from V and 6 bases from J, the gap between germline ends came to 12 bases. The germline V gene encodes CDR1 MDHEN and CDR2 SYDVKM. CDR3 length equals 14 residues. This chain's CDR3 is CASSLRGGRDTQYF. In DNA form, the CDR3 reads TGTGCCAGCAGTTTACGAGGGGGTAGGGATACGCAGTATTTT.

The chain joins TRBV28 to TRBJ2-7; TRBD2 agrees at 9 bases. The CDR3 has 16 amino acids. CDR1 is MDHEN and CDR2 is SYDVKM in the germline V gene. V lost 0 bases to trimming and J lost 2 bases; unmatched junction nucleotides: 5. The CDR3 DNA follows: TGTGCCAGCAGTTTATGGGGACTAGCTTCTGCCTACGAGCAGTACTTC. Protein: CASSLWGLASAYEQYF.

V usage is TRBV13 and J usage is TRBJ1-2, with TRBD1 matching 8 bases. V was clipped by 6 bases and J by 2 bases; unmatched bases: 5. CDR3 size: 14 residues. Looked up from germline, CDR1 is PRHDT and CDR2 is FYEKMQ (reference sequence). This CDR3 reads CASRPGQGNYGYTF. CDR3 nucleotide sequence: TGTGCCAGCAGGCCTGGACAGGGCAACTATGGCTACACCTTC.

This clone was recorded many times. The DNA for the CDR3 is TGCGCCAGCAGCCAAGTGGGGTTGTCGTCTGGCTACACCTTC. This codes for CASSQVGLSSGYTF. The chain is built from TRBV4-1 and TRBJ1-2; the D is unclear. V dropped 1 base and J dropped 7 bases, with 13 bases sitting between them. The V gene's germline CDR1 is MGHRA and CDR2 YSYEKL. The CDR3 length is 14 residues.

The chain links TRBV7-9 to TRBJ2-1; D may be TRBD2 (7 bases). V was shortened by 8 bases and J by 8 bases, with 16 bases between the two germline ends. Looked up from germline, CDR1 is SEHNR and CDR2 is FQNEAQ (reference sequence). This CDR3 region has 13 residues. CDR3 sequence: CASAPGGPHEQFF. The DNA of the CDR3 is TGTGCCAGCGCGCCCGGGGGGCCCCATGAGCAGTTCTTC.